The 27 T cell receptor beta chains given below trace back to one sample, sequenced in a study of Ad26.COV2.S vaccination and SARS-CoV-2 variants. Sequencing used immunoSEQ multiplex PCR; TCRdb keeps in-frame clones, though not all of them. Among about 320,000 clones listed, more than 70% were seen once. The treatment denotes: 15 to 20 received Ad26.COV2.S at low or high dose, single or two shots; about 5 received placebo; per-sample allocation not given. It was on day 63 after the first vaccine or placebo injection that samples were taken. Here the sequenced sample was peripheral blood, taken in a trial of Ad26.COV2.S vaccine versus placebo. The origin of the receptors is a person between 18 and 59 years old who received the Ad26.COV2.S COVID-19 vaccine or a placebo.

The V call is TRBV25-1, the J call TRBJ2-1, with D perhaps assigned TRBD1 or TRBD2 (5 bases each). The germline gives CDR1 MGHDK, CDR2 SYGVNS. The CDR3 consists of 15 residues. The ends were cut back, 3 bases at V and 3 bases at J, with 12 bases in the middle. The CDR3 region has the DNA TGTGCCAGCAGTGACTCGGGACGGGACTACAATGAGCAGTTCTTC. Its protein is CASSDSGRDYNEQFF.

This rearrangement joins TRBV6-5 to TRBJ1-2; 7 positions match TRBD1. There are 12 residues in the CDR3. Losses at the gene ends were 9 bases for V and 4 bases for J; bases not matched to a gene: 5. Germline CDR1 is MNHEY and CDR2 is SVGAGI. The CDR3: CARGDSLYGYTF. CDR3 bases: TGTGCCAGAGGGGACAGCCTCTATGGCTACACCTTC.

This chain links TRBV7-2 with TRBJ2-2; tentative D call: TRBD2 (6 bases). CDR3 length: 15 amino acids. Germline V gene lookup returns CDR1 SGHTA and CDR2 FQGNSA. Between the trimmed V and J ends, which lost 2 bases and 1 base, there was a span of 8 bases. The CDR3 sequence is CASSLRGLNTGELFF. The CDR3 region has the DNA TGTGCCAGCAGCTTACGGGGACTGAACACCGGGGAGCTGTTTTTT.

The chain uses TRBV5-1 and TRBJ2-7; D uncertain. The CDR3 has 13 residues. In germline, CDR1 is SGHRS, CDR2 YFSETQ. V lost 2 bases, J lost 4 bases, and 10 bases lay in between. For the CDR3, the DNA is TGCGCCAGCAGCTTCCGGACCCTTTACGAGCAGTACTTC. Its translation is CASSFRTLYEQYF.

The rearrangement joins TRBV6-5 to TRBJ1-5; possible D gene TRBD1, 5 bases. The CDR3 has 16 residues. From germline, CDR1 is MNHEY and CDR2 SVGAGI. V was trimmed by 4 bases and J by 1 base, leaving 14 bases between them. The CDR3 DNA is TGTGCCAGCAGTTCGAAAGGGGTGATGAGCAATCAGCCCCAGCATTTT. Translating it yields CASSSKGVMSNQPQHF.

The V gene is TRBV27, the J gene TRBJ2-3, with TRBD1 matching 9 bases. Germline CDR1 MNHEY, CDR2 SMNVEV (reference sequence). The CDR3 contains 16 residues. V trimming: 6 bases; J trimming: 5 bases; junction bases outside the gene matches: 12. DNA of the CDR3: TGTGCCAGCAGGTCCGGGACAGGGTTCGTTGTAGATACGCAGTATTTT. Translated, it gives CASRSGTGFVVDTQYF.

The V call is TRBV7-9, the J call TRBJ2-2, with D uncertain. The CDR3 contains 14 residues. Trimming removed 6 bases at V and 2 bases at J, with 10 bases between. Germline V gene lookup returns CDR1 SEHNR and CDR2 FQNEAQ (reference sequence). In DNA, the CDR3 is TGTGCCAGCAGGGACGACGGTAACACCGGGGAGCTGTTTTTT. It codes for CASRDDGNTGELFF.

This clone was recorded a few times. V is TRBV6-2 or TRBV6-3 and J is TRBJ2-1; perhaps D is TRBD1 or TRBD2 (5 bases each). The CDR3 is 14 amino acids. Deletions cut 2 bases from V and 5 bases from J, with 10 bases between. Germline V gene sequence: CDR1 MNHEY, CDR2 SVGEGT. The CDR3 is CASSYVGPHNEQFF. The CDR3, as DNA: TGTGCCAGCAGTTACGTGGGACCACACAATGAGCAGTTCTTC.

This clone showed up just once. V gene TRBV29-1 combines with J gene TRBJ1-2, with D unresolved. Germline CDR1 and CDR2: SQVTM and ANQGSEA. Trimming cost V 0 bases and J 4 bases, with 12 bases left between them. This CDR3 is built from 14 residues. CDR3 DNA: TGCAGCGTTGAAGATAAGGGCACCCTCTATGGCTACACCTTC. It codes for CSVEDKGTLYGYTF.

In regard to this clone: A read error may produce the germline difference seen at one junction end. The chain uses TRBV4-1 and TRBJ2-7, with unresolved D. The germline CDR1 and CDR2 sequences are MGHRA and YSYEKL. CDR3 length equals 13 residues. The CDR3 is CASSQTGSETKNF. The CDR3 nucleotides read TGCGCCAGCAGCCAGACCGGATCCGAGACGAAAAACTTC.

The genes are TRBV6-5 and TRBJ1-6; D is unresolved. The ends were cut back, 7 bases at V and 3 bases at J, with 13 bases in the middle. This CDR3 is built from 15 residues. Germline lookup yields CDR1 MNHEY and CDR2 SVGAGI. CDR3 residues: CASTPGEFYNSPLHF. CDR3 bases: TGTGCCAGCACCCCCGGGGAGTTCTATAATTCACCCCTCCACTTT.

Worth noting for this clone: The junction does not match germline at one end; this may be a read error. CDR3 residues: CASSRGPGRDITQHF. The CDR3 nucleotides read TGTGCCAGCAGCCGGGGCCCGGGACGGGACATAACCCAGCACTTC. V usage is TRBV7-3 and J usage is TRBJ2-5, with D possibly being TRBD1 (6 bases). The CDR3 covers 15 residues. CDR1 is SGHTA and CDR2 is FQGTGA in the germline V gene.

The CDR3 reads CASSKGPDRGGYGYTF. CDR3 DNA: TGTGCCAGCAGCAAGGGCCCCGACAGGGGTGGGTATGGCTACACCTTC. The chain recombines TRBV7-2 with TRBJ1-2, with 8 bases aligning to TRBD1. Germline CDR1 SGHTA, CDR2 FQGNSA. The CDR3 has 16 residues. The J segment lost 5 bases and the V segment lost 5 bases, leaving 13 bases of the junction unmatched. Complete variable domain (other parts from reference TRBV7-2 and TRBJ1-2): GAGVSQSPSNKVTEKGKDVELRCDPISGHTALYWYRQSLGQGLEFLIYFQGNSAPDKSGLPSDRFSAERTGGSVSTLTIQRTQQEDSAVYLCASSKGPDRGGYGYTFGSGTRLTVV.

The chain employs TRBV18 and TRBJ1-2; a possible D gene is TRBD1 (6 bases). CDR3 length equals 15 residues. Germline loops: CDR1 KGHSH, CDR2 LQKENI. V was cut by 6 bases and J by 7 bases, with 21 bases left in between. The CDR3 sequence is CASSPTGIVEFGYTF. In DNA, the CDR3 is TGTGCCAGCTCCCCCACAGGGATCGTTGAGTTTGGCTACACCTTC.

This rearrangement joins TRBV27 to TRBJ1-1, with unresolved D. Between the trimmed V and J ends, which lost 6 bases and 1 base, there was a span of 12 bases. The CDR3 sequence is 14 residues long. The V gene's germline CDR1 is MNHEY and CDR2 SMNVEV (reference sequence). For the CDR3, the DNA is TGTGCCAGCAGACTTGCAAAGTGGAACACTGAAGCTTTCTTT. Residues: CASRLAKWNTEAFF.

The V and J genes are TRBV5-1 and TRBJ1-4, with D maybe TRBD1 (5 bases). CDR3 length: 14 residues. V dropped 1 base and J dropped 5 bases, with 9 bases sitting between them. Germline CDR1 reads SGHRS; CDR2 reads YFSETQ. The CDR3 nucleotides are TGCGCCAGCAGCTTGCTGGGGGGGAATGAAAAACTGTTTTTT. Protein: CASSLLGGNEKLFF.

The V gene is TRBV19, the J gene TRBJ2-3, with 8 bases fitting TRBD1. The V segment lost 4 bases and the J segment 2 bases; nucleotides outside the gene matches: 8. CDR3 length: 16 amino acids. The germline CDR1 and CDR2 sequences are LNHDA and SQIVND (reference sequence). CDR3 sequence reads: CASSNGNRGNTDTQYF. Here the CDR3 DNA reads TGTGCCAGTAGTAATGGTAACAGGGGGAACACAGATACGCAGTATTTT.

V is TRBV7-2 and J is TRBJ1-2; 8 positions match TRBD1. Germline V gene lookup returns CDR1 SGHTA and CDR2 FQGNSA. The V gene end was trimmed by 6 bases and the J gene end by 4 bases; junction bases not matched to a gene: 10. This CDR3 region has 15 residues. In DNA form, the CDR3 reads TGTGCCAGCAGTTATGCGACAGGGGTGCCCTATGGCTACACCTTC. Translating gives CASSYATGVPYGYTF.

The chain uses TRBV10-3 and TRBJ1-2; perhaps TRBD1 as D (6 bases). Germline CDR1 is ENHRY and CDR2 is SYGVKD. Trimming removed 0 bases at V and 8 bases at J, with 25 bases between. This CDR3 has 18 residues. The CDR3 DNA follows: TGTGCCATCAGTGAGTCGACCTCCCGGGACACTCTTCCCCTAGGCTACACCTTC. Its translation: CAISESTSRDTLPLGYTF.

V gene TRBV7-2 combines with J gene TRBJ1-2; weak D call: TRBD1 (6 bases). Trimming took 5 bases from V and 2 from J, leaving 12 bases between them. This CDR3 comprises 14 residues. Germline V CDR1 and CDR2: SGHTA, FQGNSA. The CDR3 region has the DNA TGTGCCAGCAGCGTACGACAGGAGAACTATGGCTACACCTTC. Its protein product is CASSVRQENYGYTF.

J is TRBJ2-5 and V is TRBV19; 14 nucleotides match TRBD2. Trimming removed 5 bases from V and 6 bases from J; junction bases left unmatched: 11. Germline V CDR1 and CDR2: LNHDA, SQIVND (reference sequence). The CDR3 contains 17 residues. The CDR3, as DNA: TGTGCCAGTAGTCCAACCCTGACTAGCGGGGGGGGGAAGACCCAGTACTTC. Amino acid sequence: CASSPTLTSGGGKTQYF. The full variable domain, its missing parts supplied by reference TRBV19 and TRBJ2-5, is DGGITQSPKYLFRKEGQNVTLSCEQNLNHDAMYWYRQDPGQGLRLIYYSQIVNDFQKGDIAEGYSVSREKKESFPLTVTSAQKNPTAFYLCASSPTLTSGGGKTQYFGPGTRLLVL.

The V call is TRBV21-1, the J call TRBJ1-3. TRBV21-1 is a recognized pseudogene. This CDR3 is 13 amino acids long. For the CDR3, the DNA is TGTGCCAGCATTATGAACTCTGGAAACACCATATATTTT. Translation: CASIMNSGNTIYF.

The rearrangement joins TRBV7-9 to TRBJ1-2, with 9 bases that match TRBD1. Germline V gene data show CDR1 as SEHNR and CDR2 as FQNEAQ (reference sequence). V was clipped by 5 bases and J by 4 bases; unmatched bases: 5. CDR3 length: 14 amino acids. CDR3 residues: CASSEGQGSYGYTF. CDR3 nucleotide sequence: TGTGCCAGCAGCGAGGGACAGGGAAGCTATGGCTACACCTTC.

This sequence joins TRBV30 and TRBJ1-5; TRBD1 is a possible D gene (6 bases). This CDR3 region has 15 residues. V shed 0 bases and J shed 3 bases, with 12 bases lying between them. CDR1 is GTSNPN, CDR2 SVGIG, per germline (reference sequence). The CDR3 DNA is TGTGCCTGGAGTGTACGGGGGCAGCTCAATCAGCCCCAGCATTTT. This codes for CAWSVRGQLNQPQHF.

The chain recombines TRBV6-5 with TRBJ2-7, with D perhaps matching TRBD1 (6 bases). Per germline, CDR1 MNHEY and CDR2 SVGAGI. V was cut by 6 bases and J by 2 bases, with 17 bases left in between. The length of the CDR3 is 15 residues. The CDR3 DNA reads as TGTGCCAGCAGGGAGGATTGGACAGCTACCTACGAGCAGTACTTC. Translating gives CASREDWTATYEQYF.

The chain links TRBV11-2 to TRBJ2-2; 7 positions agree with TRBD2. Germline values: CDR1 SGHAT, CDR2 FQNNGV. The V segment lost 2 bases and the J segment 6 bases; nucleotides outside the gene matches: 3. The length of the CDR3 is 14 residues. This chain's CDR3 is CASSLRLAPGELFF. CDR3 DNA: TGTGCCAGCAGCTTACGACTAGCCCCCGGGGAGCTGTTTTTT.

The CDR3, as DNA: TGTGCCAGCACCCCCAAAGCGGGGGGAACAGATACGCAGTATTTT. It translates to CASTPKAGGTDTQYF. This rearrangement joins TRBV3-1 (or the pseudogene TRBV3-2) to TRBJ2-3; TRBD2 matches at 9 bases. Germline CDR1 is LGHDT and CDR2 is YNNKEL (reference sequence). V lost 7 bases to trimming and J lost 3 bases; unmatched junction nucleotides: 8. There are 15 residues in the CDR3.